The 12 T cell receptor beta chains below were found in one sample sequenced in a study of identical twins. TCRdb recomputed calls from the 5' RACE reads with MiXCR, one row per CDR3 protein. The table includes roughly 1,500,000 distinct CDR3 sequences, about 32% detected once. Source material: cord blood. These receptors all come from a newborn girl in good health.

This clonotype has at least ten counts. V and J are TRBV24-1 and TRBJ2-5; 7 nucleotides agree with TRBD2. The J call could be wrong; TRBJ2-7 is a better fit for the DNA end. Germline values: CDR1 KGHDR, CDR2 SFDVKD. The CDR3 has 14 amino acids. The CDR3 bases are TGTGCCACCAGTGATTTGTTTTCGGGGGGCGAGCAGTACTTC. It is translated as CATSDLFSGGEQYF.

CDR3 amino acids: CASSHEGYFQETQYF. The CDR3 DNA is TGTGCCAGCAGCCATGAAGGTTACTTCCAAGAGACCCAGTACTTC. V is TRBV3-1 and J is TRBJ2-5; unclear D gene. Germline V gives CDR1 LGHDT, CDR2 YNNKEL (reference sequence). Trimming shortened V by 3 bases and J by 1 base, and 12 bases separated the two germline ends. The CDR3 runs 15 residues.

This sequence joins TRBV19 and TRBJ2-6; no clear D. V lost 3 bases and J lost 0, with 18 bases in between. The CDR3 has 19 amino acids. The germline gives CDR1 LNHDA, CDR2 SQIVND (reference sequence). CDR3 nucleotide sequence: TGTGCCAGTAGTATGAGGCAGCGTTCTACATTCTCTGGGGCCAACGTCCTGACTTTC. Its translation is CASSMRQRSTFSGANVLTF.

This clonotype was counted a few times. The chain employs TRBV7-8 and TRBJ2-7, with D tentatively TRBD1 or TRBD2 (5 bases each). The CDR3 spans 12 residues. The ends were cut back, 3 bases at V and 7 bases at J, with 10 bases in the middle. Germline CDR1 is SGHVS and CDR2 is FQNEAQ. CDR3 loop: CASSFGTVEQYF. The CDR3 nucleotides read TGTGCCAGCAGCTTCGGGACGGTTGAGCAGTACTTC.

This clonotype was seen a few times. This CDR3 is CASSHDDRRGGRKGYEQYF. CDR3 in DNA: TGTGCCAGCAGCCACGATGATCGTAGGGGTGGTAGGAAAGGCTACGAGCAGTACTTC. The chain uses TRBV14 and TRBJ2-7, with D possibly matching TRBD1 (5 bases). The CDR3 consists of 19 residues. The germline V and J ends were trimmed by 3 bases and 3 bases, with 27 bases remaining between them. Looked up from germline, CDR1 is SGHDN and CDR2 is FVKESK.

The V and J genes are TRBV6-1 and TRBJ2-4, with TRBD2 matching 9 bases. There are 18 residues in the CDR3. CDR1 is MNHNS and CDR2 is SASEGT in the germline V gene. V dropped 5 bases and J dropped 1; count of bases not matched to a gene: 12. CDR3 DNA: TGTGCCAGCAGTCCCCCAGCGGGAGGAGGGATGGCCAAAAACATTCAGTACTTC. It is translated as CASSPPAGGGMAKNIQYF.

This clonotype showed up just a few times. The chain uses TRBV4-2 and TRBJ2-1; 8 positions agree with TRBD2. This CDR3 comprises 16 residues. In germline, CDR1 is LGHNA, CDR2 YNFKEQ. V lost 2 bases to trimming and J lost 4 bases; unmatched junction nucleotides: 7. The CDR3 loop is CASSQPGGADYNEQFF. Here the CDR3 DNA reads TGTGCCAGCAGCCAACCCGGGGGGGCCGATTACAATGAGCAGTTCTTC.

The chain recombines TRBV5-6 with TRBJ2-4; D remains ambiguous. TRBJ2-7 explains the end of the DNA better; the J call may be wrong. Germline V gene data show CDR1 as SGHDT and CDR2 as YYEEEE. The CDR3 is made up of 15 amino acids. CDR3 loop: CASSLGLRRSYEQYF. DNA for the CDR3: TGTGCCAGCAGCTTGGGACTTCGTCGGTCCTACGAGCAGTACTTC.

CDR3 region: CASRRRSNTEAFF. CDR3 sequence (DNA): TGTGCCAGCAGAAGAAGGTCGAACACTGAAGCTTTCTTT. The chain is built from TRBV28 and TRBJ1-1; D is unclear. V lost 6 bases, J lost 1 base, and 9 bases lay in between. The germline gives CDR1 MDHEN, CDR2 SYDVKM. This CDR3 comprises 13 residues.

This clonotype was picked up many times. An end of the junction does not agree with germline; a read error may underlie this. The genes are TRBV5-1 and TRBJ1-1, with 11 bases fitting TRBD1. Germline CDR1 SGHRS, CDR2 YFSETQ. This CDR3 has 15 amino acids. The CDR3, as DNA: TGTGCCAGCAGCTTGACCGGGACAGGGGGGACTGAAGCTTTCTTT. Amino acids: CASSLTGTGGTEAFF.

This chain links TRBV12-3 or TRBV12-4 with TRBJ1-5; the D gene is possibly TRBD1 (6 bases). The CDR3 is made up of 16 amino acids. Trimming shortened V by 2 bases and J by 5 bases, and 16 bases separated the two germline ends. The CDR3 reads CASSLSVTGMDQPQHF. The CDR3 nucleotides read TGTGCCAGCAGTTTATCGGTTACAGGGATGGATCAGCCCCAGCATTTT.

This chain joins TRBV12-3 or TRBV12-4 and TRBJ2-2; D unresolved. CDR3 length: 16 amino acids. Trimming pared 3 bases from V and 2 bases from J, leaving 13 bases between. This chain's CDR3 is CASSFVTLGNTGELFF. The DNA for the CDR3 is TGTGCCAGCAGTTTTGTCACCCTAGGCAACACCGGGGAGCTGTTTTTT.